This TCR beta chain was identified during a study of blood T cell repertoires in COVID-19 (dated by TCRdb to 2020 to 2021). With respect to the entire study: Samples covering the acute and convalescent phases of COVID-19 were provided by collaborators in the United States, Italy and Spain. The prospective study material was composed of cDNA or gDNA derived from T cells, B-cell-depleted T cells, or PBMCs. Subjects who had been exposed to COVID-19, were actively infected with it, or had recovered from it provided the deeply sampled blood TCRbeta repertoires that made up the dataset. The repertoires were released in a freely available public database intended as a resource for research on the immune response to SARS-CoV-2. Samples were obtained from the ongoing ImmuneRACE study (first 160 participants) and from some 1,300 subjects provided by 6 global collaborators. Sample metadata almost always included a de-identified subject ID, COVID-19 status, age in years and sex. HLA class I and class II types, where available, came from metadata supplied by the sample provider rather than from assay-based typing. Paper-wide results and their limitations: The amount of clinical and demographic metadata varied by source and participant and was provided uncurated.

Comment on this clone: Its antigen target is currently unknown. Base qualities are not provided; no much larger clone lies one nucleotide away.

In Seattle, one collaborating source enrolled patients while the infection was active and tracked those patients longitudinally over the course of disease. Collaborating institutions collected whole blood in K2EDTA tubes following their own protocols. For TCRbeta analysis, collaborators shipped samples as frozen whole blood, isolated PBMCs, or DNA extracted from either of those sample types. The immunoSEQ Assay, a bias-controlled multiplex PCR, was used to amplify TCRbeta CDR3 regions from genomic DNA. In the authors' own workflow: Nucleated cell counts per sample were estimated from amplification of reference gene primers within the assay. Sequence reads were collapsed and filtered to measure the absolute abundance of every unique TCRbeta CDR3 rearrangement. For each sample, productive Simpson clonality was calculated by taking the square root of Simpson's diversity index across productive rearrangements. This is the immuneACCESS table as TCRdb keeps it, with only in-frame sequences that have V and J called. A part of the clones is gone; compared with another copy, unresolved V genes explain less than half, and the rest is unexplained. V, J and clone size reflect that table, while D and trimming were determined from the DNA. The table for this sample lists some 300,000 clones; roughly 90% of them were counted only once. In total, the top ten clones hold around 13% of the sample.

Via the germline V gene, CDR1 is LGHNA and CDR2 YSLEER. The junction shows trimming of 4 bases on V and 4 bases on J, and the gene matches do not reach 10 bases of it. From cysteine to phenylalanine, the CDR3 is 16 amino acids long. CDR3 DNA is the only sequence kept; it has 48 bases, read in frame from the first base. This TCR was sampled from a woman in her sixties or seventies with COVID-19, enrolled during active disease. The chain is encoded by TRBV4-3 joined to TRBJ1-2; TRBD1 lines up with 9 middle nucleotides. Input material: peripheral blood. The nucleotides read TGCGCCAGCAGCCCCGCTTTGGGACAGGGCAGCTATGGCTACACCTTC. This is translated as CASSPALGQGSYGYTF.